This passage covers 3 T cell receptor beta chains from one sample sequenced in a study of CD8+ T cells in alopecia areata. Treatment noted: oral pan-JAK inhibitor, 5-10 mg twice daily. Reverse transcription of extracted RNA yielded cDNA, which provided the sequencing template. TCRdb's table, derived via immunoSEQ multiplex PCR, lists solely in-frame clones and lacks some. Counted here are approximately 200,000 clones, 60% occurring once; the ten biggest clones make up about 0.65%. This sample comprised CD4+ T cells sorted from blood, obtained at week 4, from a patient treated with tofacitinib. The receptors originated from a human donor with alopecia areata.

The chain couples TRBV5-1 to TRBJ2-7; D is possibly TRBD2 (6 bases). The CDR3 totals 14 residues. With 4 bases removed from V and 0 bases from J, the gap between germline ends came to 11 bases. Germline CDR1 SGHRS, CDR2 YFSETQ. The CDR3 DNA is TGCGCCAGCAGCGTTAGCGGTAGCTCCTACGAGCAGTACTTC. This sequence encodes CASSVSGSSYEQYF.

The gene calls are TRBV7-8 and TRBJ2-7, with 11 bases lining up with TRBD2. Germline V lookup: CDR1 SGHVS, CDR2 FQNEAQ. With V trimmed by 2 bases and J by 5 bases, 14 bases remained unmatched. There are 18 residues in the CDR3. CDR3 bases: TGTGCCAGCAGCTTATGGCCGGGACTAGCGGACCAAGGGGACGAGCAGTACTTC. This translates into CASSLWPGLADQGDEQYF.

The V call is TRBV18, the J call TRBJ1-2; D is unclear. The CDR3 extends over 16 amino acids. Between the trimmed V and J ends, which lost 2 bases and 4 bases, there was a span of 17 bases. Germline V gives CDR1 KGHSH, CDR2 LQKENI. CDR3 nucleotides: TGTGCCAGCTCACCATCTACCGAGAGTCGCAGCTATGGCTACACCTTC. Translating gives CASSPSTESRSYGYTF.